These 8 T cell receptor beta chains came from one sample sequenced in a study of post-analysis software for immune sequencing data. Whole-study findings and limits: About five TRBV segments occurring more often in patients than controls included TRBV5-6, TRBV5-1 and TRBV20-1.

Prepared libraries of TCR beta cDNA carried unique molecular identifiers. TCRdb independently ran MiXCR on the PCR reads; one entry per CDR3 protein. The repertoire has roughly 200,000 distinct CDR3 sequences, approximately 28% of them found once; the top ten carry 3.4%. Their antigens are not known. Specimen: blood. The receptors originated from a girl between 2 and 17 years old with multiple sclerosis.

There are a few counts of this clonotype. V gene TRBV5-1 combines with J gene TRBJ2-6; 11 nucleotides align to TRBD1. The CDR3 is made up of 18 amino acids. Germline CDR1 and CDR2: SGHRS and YFSETQ. V was pared by 3 bases and J by 4 bases, with 9 bases of the junction left unmatched. The CDR3 is CASSSWTGGTTGANVLTF. The CDR3 nucleotides read TGCGCCAGCAGCTCCTGGACAGGGGGCACTACAGGGGCCAACGTCCTGACTTTC.

This clonotype was picked up a small number of times. The gene calls are TRBV6-1 and TRBJ2-1; TRBD2 aligns across 9 bases. Looked up from germline, CDR1 is MNHNS and CDR2 is SASEGT. The CDR3 extends over 15 amino acids. J lost 0 bases, V lost 7 bases, and 4 bases had no gene match. The CDR3 DNA reads TGTGCCAGCAATAGAGCGGGAGGCTCCTACAATGAGCAGTTCTTC. Its translation is CASNRAGGSYNEQFF.

This clonotype was seen only once. The chain employs TRBV2 and TRBJ1-1; D is unresolved. V shed 6 bases and J shed 0 bases, with 8 bases lying between them. From germline, CDR1 is SNHLY and CDR2 FYNNEI. The CDR3 is 13 amino acids. The CDR3: CASSGDVNTEAFF. The CDR3 coding sequence is TGTGCCAGCAGCGGAGACGTGAACACTGAAGCTTTCTTT.

This clonotype was recorded at least ten times. The rearrangement links TRBV5-5 to TRBJ2-1; D possibly corresponds to TRBD1 (7 bases). CDR3 length: 20 residues. CDR1 SGHKS and CDR2 YYEKEE come from the germline V gene (reference sequence). The V end lost 4 bases, the J end lost 4 bases, and 30 bases lay between the germline ends. The CDR3 sequence: CASSRRDSPRDSITYNEQFF. CDR3 DNA: TGTGCCAGCAGCCGGAGGGACAGCCCCCGGGACTCCATAACGTACAATGAGCAGTTCTTC.

The chain combines TRBV20-1 with TRBJ2-7; no firm D call. This CDR3 contains 13 residues. Trimming stripped 4 bases from V and 2 bases from J, with 12 bases between. From germline, CDR1 is DFQATT and CDR2 SNEGSKA (reference sequence). The CDR3 nucleotides read TGCAGTGCTAAGGAACACAAAGCCTACGAGCAGTACTTC. It specifies CSAKEHKAYEQYF.

This clonotype was observed a handful of times. The rearrangement links TRBV5-1 to TRBJ1-2; 8 positions agree with TRBD1. Germline trimming cut 4 bases from V and 8 bases from J; bases unmatched to any gene: 10. The CDR3 has 14 residues. The germline gives CDR1 SGHRS, CDR2 YFSETQ. Here the CDR3 reads CASSPRQGPGGYTF. CDR3 sequence (DNA): TGCGCCAGCAGCCCAAGACAGGGGCCGGGGGGCTACACCTTC.

The CDR3 DNA follows: TGCAGCGTGAGGGCTTCACAGAATTCACCCCTCCACTTT. Translating it yields CSVRASQNSPLHF. This rearrangement joins TRBV29-1 to TRBJ1-6; D is uncertain. This CDR3 has 13 amino acids. Germline loops: CDR1 SQVTM, CDR2 ANQGSEA. V lost 6 bases to trimming and J lost 7 bases, with 13 bases between them.

The chain combines TRBV29-1 with TRBJ2-1; the D gene could be TRBD1 or TRBD2 (6 bases each). Per germline, CDR1 SQVTM and CDR2 ANQGSEA. The CDR3 is made up of 11 amino acids. Trimming cost V 7 bases and J 5 bases, with 9 bases left between them. CDR3 amino acids: CSGGANNEQFF. CDR3 bases: TGCAGCGGGGGGGCCAACAATGAGCAGTTCTTC.